This TCR beta chain originates from a study of blood T cell repertoires in COVID-19. Study in general: T cells, B-cell-depleted T cells, or PBMCs provided the cDNA or gDNA that served as material.

Trimming left V 3 bases short and J 9 bases short, with 21 bases between. The CDR3 covers 15 residues. In germline, CDR1 is DFQATT, CDR2 SNEGSKA (reference sequence). The protocol was immunoSEQ multiplex PCR, while the TCRdb copy is restricted to in-frame clones and leaves out a portion. The profile shows roughly 73,000 clones, around 83% of them singletons. The chain links TRBV20-1 to TRBJ2-1; D might be TRBD2 (5 bases). This TCR derives from a man aged 65-85 years with active COVID-19. The sample was peripheral blood. CDR3 residues: CSASLGAGGLGEQFF. The DNA of the CDR3 is TGCAGTGCTAGTCTGGGAGCCGGCGGTCTGGGTGAGCAGTTCTTC.